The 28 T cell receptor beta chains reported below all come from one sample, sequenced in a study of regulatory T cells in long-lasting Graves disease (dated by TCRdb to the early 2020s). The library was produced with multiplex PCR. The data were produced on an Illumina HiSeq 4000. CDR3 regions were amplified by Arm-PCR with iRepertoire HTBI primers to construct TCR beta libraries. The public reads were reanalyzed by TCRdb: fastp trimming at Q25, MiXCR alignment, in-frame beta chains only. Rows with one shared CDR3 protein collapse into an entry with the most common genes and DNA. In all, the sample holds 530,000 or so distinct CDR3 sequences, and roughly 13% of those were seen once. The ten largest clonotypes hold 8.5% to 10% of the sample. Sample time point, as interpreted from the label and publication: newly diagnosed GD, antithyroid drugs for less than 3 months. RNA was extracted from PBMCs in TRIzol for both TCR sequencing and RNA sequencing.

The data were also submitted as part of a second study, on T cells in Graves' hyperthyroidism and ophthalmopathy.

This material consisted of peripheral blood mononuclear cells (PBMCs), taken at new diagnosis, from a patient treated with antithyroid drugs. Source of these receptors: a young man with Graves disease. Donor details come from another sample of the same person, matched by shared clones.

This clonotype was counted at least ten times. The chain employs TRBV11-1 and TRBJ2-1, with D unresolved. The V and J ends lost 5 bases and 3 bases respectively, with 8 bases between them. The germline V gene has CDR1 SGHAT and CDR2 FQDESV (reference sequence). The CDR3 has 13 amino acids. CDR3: CASSPVHYNEQFF. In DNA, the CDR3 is TGTGCCAGCAGCCCCGTTCACTACAATGAGCAGTTCTTC.

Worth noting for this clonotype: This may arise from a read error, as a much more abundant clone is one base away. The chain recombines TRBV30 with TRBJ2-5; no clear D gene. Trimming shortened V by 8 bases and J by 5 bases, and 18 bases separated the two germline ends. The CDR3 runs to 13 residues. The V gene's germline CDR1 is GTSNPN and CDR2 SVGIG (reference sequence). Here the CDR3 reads CARNHGQRETQYF. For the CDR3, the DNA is TGTGCCCGGAACCATGGGCAGAGGGAGACCCAGTACTTC. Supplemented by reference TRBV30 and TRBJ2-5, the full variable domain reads SQTIHQWPATLVQPVGSPLSLECTVEGTSNPNLYWYRQAAGRGLQLLFYSVGIGQISSEVPQNLSASRPQDRQFILSSKKLLLSDSGFYLCARNHGQRETQYFGPGTRLLVL.

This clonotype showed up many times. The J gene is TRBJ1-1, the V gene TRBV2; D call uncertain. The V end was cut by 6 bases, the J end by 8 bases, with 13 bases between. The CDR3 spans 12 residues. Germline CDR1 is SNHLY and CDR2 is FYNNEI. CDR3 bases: TGTGCCAGCAGGGTTGAGTCGGCCGAAGCTTTCTTT. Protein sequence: CASRVESAEAFF.

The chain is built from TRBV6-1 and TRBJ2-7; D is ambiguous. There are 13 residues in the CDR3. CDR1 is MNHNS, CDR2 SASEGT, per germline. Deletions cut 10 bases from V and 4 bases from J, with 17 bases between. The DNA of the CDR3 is TGTGCCACTCCAGAACCCTCCACTTACGAGCAGTACTTC. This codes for CATPEPSTYEQYF.

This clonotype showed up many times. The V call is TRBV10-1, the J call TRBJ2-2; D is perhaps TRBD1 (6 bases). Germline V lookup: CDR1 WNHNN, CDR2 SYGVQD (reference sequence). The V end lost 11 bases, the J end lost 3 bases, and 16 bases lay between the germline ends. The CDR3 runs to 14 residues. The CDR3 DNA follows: TGCGCCTCTAGGGGGTCGTTGGACACCGGGGAGCTGTTTTTT. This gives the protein CASRGSLDTGELFF.

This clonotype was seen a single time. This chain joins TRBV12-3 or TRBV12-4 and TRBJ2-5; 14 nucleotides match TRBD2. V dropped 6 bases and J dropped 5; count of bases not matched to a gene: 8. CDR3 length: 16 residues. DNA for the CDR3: TGTGCCAGCAGCTCCGGGACTAGCGGGAGTAGTGAGACCCAGTACTTC. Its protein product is CASSSGTSGSSETQYF.

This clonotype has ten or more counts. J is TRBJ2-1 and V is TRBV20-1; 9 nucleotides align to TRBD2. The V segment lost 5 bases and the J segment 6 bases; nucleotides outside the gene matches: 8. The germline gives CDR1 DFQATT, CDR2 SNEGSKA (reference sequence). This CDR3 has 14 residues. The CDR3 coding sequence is TGCAGTGCTCGTAGCGGGAGCCCGGCCAATGAGCAGTTCTTC. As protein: CSARSGSPANEQFF.

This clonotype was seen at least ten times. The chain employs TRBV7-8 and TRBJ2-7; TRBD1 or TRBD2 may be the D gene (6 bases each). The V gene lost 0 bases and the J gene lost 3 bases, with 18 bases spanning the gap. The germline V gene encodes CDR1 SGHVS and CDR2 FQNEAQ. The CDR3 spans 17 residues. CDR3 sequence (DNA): TGTGCCAGCAGCTTAGCGCGGGTTGGGGGGCAACGCTACGAGCAGTACTTC. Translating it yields CASSLARVGGQRYEQYF.

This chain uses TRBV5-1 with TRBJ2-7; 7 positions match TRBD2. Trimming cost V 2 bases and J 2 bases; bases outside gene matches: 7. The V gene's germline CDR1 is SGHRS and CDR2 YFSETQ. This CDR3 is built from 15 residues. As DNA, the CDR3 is TGCGCCAGCAGCTTAACCCTAGCGGCAGCCTACGAGCAGTACTTC. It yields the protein CASSLTLAAAYEQYF. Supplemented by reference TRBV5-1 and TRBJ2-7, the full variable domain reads KAGVTQTPRYLIKTRGQQVTLSCSPISGHRSVSWYQQTPGQGLQFLFEYFSETQRNKGNFPGRFSGRQFSNSRSEMNVSTLELGDSALYLCASSLTLAAAYEQYFGPGTRLTVT.

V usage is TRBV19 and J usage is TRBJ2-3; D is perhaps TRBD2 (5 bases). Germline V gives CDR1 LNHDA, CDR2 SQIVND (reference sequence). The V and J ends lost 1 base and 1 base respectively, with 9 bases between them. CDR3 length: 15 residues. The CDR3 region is CASSIVGEGTDTQYF. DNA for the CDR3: TGTGCCAGTAGTATAGTGGGAGAAGGCACAGATACGCAGTATTTT.

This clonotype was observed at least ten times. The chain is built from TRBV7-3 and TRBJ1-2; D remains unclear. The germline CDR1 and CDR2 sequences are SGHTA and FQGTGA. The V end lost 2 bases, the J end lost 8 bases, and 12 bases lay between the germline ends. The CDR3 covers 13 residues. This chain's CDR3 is CASSLPALKGYTF. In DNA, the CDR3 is TGTGCCAGCAGCTTACCAGCCCTCAAGGGCTACACCTTC.

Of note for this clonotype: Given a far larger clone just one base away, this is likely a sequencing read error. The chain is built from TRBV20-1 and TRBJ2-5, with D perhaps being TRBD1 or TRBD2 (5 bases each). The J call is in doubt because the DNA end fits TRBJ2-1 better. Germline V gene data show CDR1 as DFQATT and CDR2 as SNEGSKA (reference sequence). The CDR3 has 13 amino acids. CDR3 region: CSASEGSLDEQFF. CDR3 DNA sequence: TGCAGTGCTAGTGAGGGGAGCTTGGATGAGCAGTTCTTC.

The DNA of the CDR3 is TGTGCCAGCAGCCAAGCGGGGCTCCAAGAGACCCAGTACTTC. Protein: CASSQAGLQETQYF. The chain is built from TRBV3-1 and TRBJ2-5; possibly TRBD1 or TRBD2 for D (5 bases each). CDR1 is LGHDT and CDR2 is YNNKEL in the germline V gene (reference sequence). The CDR3 has 14 residues. Trimming took off 1 base at V and 1 base at J, with 7 bases between the two ends.

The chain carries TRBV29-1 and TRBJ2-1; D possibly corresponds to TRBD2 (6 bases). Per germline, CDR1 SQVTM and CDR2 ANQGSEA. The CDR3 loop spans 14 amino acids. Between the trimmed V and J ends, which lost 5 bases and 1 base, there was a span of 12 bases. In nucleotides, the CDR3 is TGCAGCGTTTTGGACTACCTTTCCTACAATGAGCAGTTCTTC. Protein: CSVLDYLSYNEQFF.

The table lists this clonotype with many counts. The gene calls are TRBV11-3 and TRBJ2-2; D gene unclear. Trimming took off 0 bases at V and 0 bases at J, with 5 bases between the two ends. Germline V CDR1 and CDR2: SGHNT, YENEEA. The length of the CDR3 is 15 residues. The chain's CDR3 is CASSLDSPNTGELFF. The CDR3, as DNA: TGTGCCAGCAGCTTAGACAGTCCGAACACCGGGGAGCTGTTTTTT.

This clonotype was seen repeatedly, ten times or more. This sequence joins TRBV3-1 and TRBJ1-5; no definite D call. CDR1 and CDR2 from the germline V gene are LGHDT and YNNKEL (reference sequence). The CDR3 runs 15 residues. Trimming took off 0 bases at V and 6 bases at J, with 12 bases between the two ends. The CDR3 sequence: CASSQDPPRSQPQHF. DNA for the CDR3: TGTGCCAGCAGCCAAGACCCACCGAGGAGTCAGCCCCAGCATTTT. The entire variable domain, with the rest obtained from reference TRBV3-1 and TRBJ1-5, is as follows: DTAVSQTPKYLVTQMGNDKSIKCEQNLGHDTMYWYKQDSKKFLKIMFSYNNKELIINETVPNRFSPKSPDKAHLNLHINSLELGDSAVYFCASSQDPPRSQPQHFGDGTRLSIL.

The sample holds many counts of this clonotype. CDR3 protein: CASSYSSLDRRGVDTQYF. The CDR3 bases are TGTGCCAGCAGTTACTCATCCCTTGACAGGAGGGGAGTGGATACGCAGTATTTT. The chain couples TRBV6-2 or TRBV6-3 to TRBJ2-3, with D perhaps matching TRBD1 or TRBD2 (6 bases each). The CDR3 is 18 amino acids. The germline V gene encodes CDR1 MNHEY and CDR2 SVGEGT. V lost 0 bases, J lost 6 bases, and 22 bases lay in between.

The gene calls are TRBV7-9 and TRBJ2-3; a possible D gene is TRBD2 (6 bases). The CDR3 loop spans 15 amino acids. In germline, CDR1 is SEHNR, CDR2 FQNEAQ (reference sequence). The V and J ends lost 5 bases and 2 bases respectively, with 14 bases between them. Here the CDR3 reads CASSPGAALTDTQYF. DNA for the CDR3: TGTGCCAGCAGCCCGGGAGCGGCCCTCACAGATACGCAGTATTTT.

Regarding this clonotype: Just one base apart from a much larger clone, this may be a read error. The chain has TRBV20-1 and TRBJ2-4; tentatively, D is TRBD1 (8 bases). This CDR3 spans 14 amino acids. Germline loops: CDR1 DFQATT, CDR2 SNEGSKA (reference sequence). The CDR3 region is CSATQGGIKNIRYF. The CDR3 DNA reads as TGCAGTGCCACACAGGGGGGGATCAAAAACATTCGGTACTTC.

CDR3 sequence reads: CAITNGYGYTF. The CDR3 bases are TGTGCCATCACCAACGGATACGGCTACACCTTC. The chain links TRBV10-3 to TRBJ1-2; no firm D call. V shed 7 bases and J shed 8 bases, with 11 bases lying between them. The CDR3 has 11 amino acids. Germline CDR1 and CDR2: ENHRY and SYGVKD.

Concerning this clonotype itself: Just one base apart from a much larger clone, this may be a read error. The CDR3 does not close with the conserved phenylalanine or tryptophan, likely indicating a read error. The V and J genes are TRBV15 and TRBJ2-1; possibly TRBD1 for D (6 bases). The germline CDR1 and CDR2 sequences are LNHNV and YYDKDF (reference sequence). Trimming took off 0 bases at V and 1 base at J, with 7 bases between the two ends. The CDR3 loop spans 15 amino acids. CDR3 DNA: TGTGCCACCAGCAGAGAACAGGGTTCCTACAATGAGCAGTTCTTA. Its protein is CATSREQGSYNEQFL.

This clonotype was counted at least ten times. The CDR3 nucleotides are TGTGCCTGCCGAGCGGCCTCCTACAATGAGCAGTTCTTC. Translating it yields CACRAASYNEQFF. The chain couples TRBV30 to TRBJ2-1; a weak D match, TRBD2 (5 bases). The CDR3 extends over 13 amino acids. Deletions cut 6 bases from V and 0 bases from J, with 9 bases between. CDR1 is GTSNPN and CDR2 is SVGIG in the germline V gene (reference sequence).

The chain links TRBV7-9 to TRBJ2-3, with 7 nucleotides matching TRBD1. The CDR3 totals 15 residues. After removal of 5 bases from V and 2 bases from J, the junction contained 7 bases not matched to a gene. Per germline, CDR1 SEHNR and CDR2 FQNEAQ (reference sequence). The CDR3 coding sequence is TGTGCCAGCAGCCTAATACAGGGGACCACAGATACGCAGTATTTT. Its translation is CASSLIQGTTDTQYF.

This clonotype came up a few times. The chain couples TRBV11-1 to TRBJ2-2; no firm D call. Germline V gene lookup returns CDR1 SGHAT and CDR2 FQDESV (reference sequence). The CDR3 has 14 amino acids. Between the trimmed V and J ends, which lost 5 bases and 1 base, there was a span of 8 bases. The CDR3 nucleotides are TGTGCCAGCAGCCCAGACGAGAACACCGGGGAGCTGTTTTTT. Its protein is CASSPDENTGELFF.

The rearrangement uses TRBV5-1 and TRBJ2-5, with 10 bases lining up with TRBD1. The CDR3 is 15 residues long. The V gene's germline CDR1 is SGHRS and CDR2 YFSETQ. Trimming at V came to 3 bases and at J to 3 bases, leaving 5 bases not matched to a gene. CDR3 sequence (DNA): TGCGCCAGCAGCTCTTCCGGGACAGGGGAAGAGACCCAGTACTTC. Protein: CASSSSGTGEETQYF.

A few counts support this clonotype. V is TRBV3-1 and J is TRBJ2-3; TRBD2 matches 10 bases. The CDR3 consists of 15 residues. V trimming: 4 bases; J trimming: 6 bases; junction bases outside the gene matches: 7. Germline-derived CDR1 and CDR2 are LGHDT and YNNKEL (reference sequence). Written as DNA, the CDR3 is TGTGCCAGCAGCCTTAGCGGGAGGCTCCCGGATACGCAGTATTTT. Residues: CASSLSGRLPDTQYF.

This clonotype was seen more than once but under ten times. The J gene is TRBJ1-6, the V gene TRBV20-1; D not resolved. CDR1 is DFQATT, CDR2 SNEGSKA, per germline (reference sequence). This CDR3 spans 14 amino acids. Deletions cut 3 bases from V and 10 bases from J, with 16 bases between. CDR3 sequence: CSASEPLGVSPLHF. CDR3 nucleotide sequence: TGCAGTGCTAGTGAACCATTGGGAGTGTCACCCCTCCACTTT.

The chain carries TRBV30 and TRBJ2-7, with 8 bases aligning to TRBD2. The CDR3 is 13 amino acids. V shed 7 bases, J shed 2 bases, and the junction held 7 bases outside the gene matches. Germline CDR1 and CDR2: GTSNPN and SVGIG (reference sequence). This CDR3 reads CASTQAGAYEQYF. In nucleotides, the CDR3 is TGTGCCTCTACTCAAGCGGGAGCCTACGAGCAGTACTTC.